The clone carrying this T cell receptor (beta chain) was seen many times. The data derive from a study of human T cells and chemical hapten exposure. Study details: Throughout the approximately 24-week study, diphenylcyclopropenone was applied weekly to the patients' scalps.

Time point noted: patch test 2, 6 weeks after DPC sensitization. Treatment: therapeutic diphenylcyclopropenone sensitization with weekly scalp DPC. One entry per CDR3 protein results from TCRdb running MiXCR on the RACE reads. The sample yields some 100,000 distinct CDR3 sequences, roughly 9% seen once. Germline V gives CDR1 SGHTA, CDR2 FQGNSA. V lost 0 bases and J lost 6, with 12 bases in between. This CDR3 spans 15 amino acids. The starting material was whole blood, obtained in connection with sensitization to the hapten diphenylcyclopropenone (DPC). This TCR derives from a woman aged 40 to 50 with alopecia areata. Some clones in this sample may be carry-over from other donors' samples. This rearrangement joins TRBV7-2 to TRBJ1-5, with D perhaps matching TRBD1 (6 bases). This CDR3 is CASSLAGQFGQPQHF. The CDR3 DNA is TGTGCCAGCAGCTTAGCTGGACAGTTCGGTCAGCCCCAGCATTTT.